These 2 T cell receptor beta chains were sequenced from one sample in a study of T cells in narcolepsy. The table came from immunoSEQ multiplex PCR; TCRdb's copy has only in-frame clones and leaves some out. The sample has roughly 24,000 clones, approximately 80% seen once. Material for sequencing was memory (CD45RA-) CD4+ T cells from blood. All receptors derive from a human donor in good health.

This CDR3 is CASSPPGSGFSYEQYF. As DNA, the CDR3 is TGTGCCAGCAGTCCCCCGGGTAGCGGGTTCTCCTACGAGCAGTACTTC. The chain has TRBV28 and TRBJ2-7, with 7 bases identical to TRBD2. There are 16 residues in the CDR3. V shed 5 bases, J shed 0 bases, and the junction held 10 bases outside the gene matches. Germline CDR1 and CDR2: MDHEN and SYDVKM.

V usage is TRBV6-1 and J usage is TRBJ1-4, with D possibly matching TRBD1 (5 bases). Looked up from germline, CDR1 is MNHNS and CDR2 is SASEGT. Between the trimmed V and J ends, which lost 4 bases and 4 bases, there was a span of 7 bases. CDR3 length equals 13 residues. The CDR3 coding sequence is TGTGCCAGCAGTGGGGGCGGTAATGAAAAACTGTTTTTT. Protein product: CASSGGGNEKLFF.